This TCR beta chain was profiled in a study of molecular identifiers for immune sequencing clone quantification. This clonotype was observed many times. Antigen: not known. The CDR3 is 15 residues long. CDR1 and CDR2 from the germline V gene are SGHNT and YYREEE (reference sequence). The junction had 1 base not matched to a gene; V was cut back by 2 bases and J by 0 bases. Study-wide results and limits: Jurkat TCR RNA that was spiked in from one cell was reportedly detectable among 750,000 to 1,000,000 naive cells.

TCRdb called the PCR reads again in MiXCR, with one record for every CDR3 protein. The sample includes hundreds of thousands of distinct CDR3 sequences, roughly 23% of them seen just once. The clonotype comes from a human donor in good health. Some libraries in this study had Jurkat cell RNA spiked in. Sample: naive CD8+ T cells from blood, with Jurkat cell RNA spiked in. Subset described: FACS-sorted CD8+CD4-CCR7+CD45RA+ naive T cells. The gene calls are TRBV5-4 and TRBJ2-3, with 9 nucleotides matching TRBD2. CDR3 region: CASSFLAGSTDTQYF. As DNA, the CDR3 is TGTGCCAGCAGCTTTCTAGCGGGGAGCACAGATACGCAGTATTTT.